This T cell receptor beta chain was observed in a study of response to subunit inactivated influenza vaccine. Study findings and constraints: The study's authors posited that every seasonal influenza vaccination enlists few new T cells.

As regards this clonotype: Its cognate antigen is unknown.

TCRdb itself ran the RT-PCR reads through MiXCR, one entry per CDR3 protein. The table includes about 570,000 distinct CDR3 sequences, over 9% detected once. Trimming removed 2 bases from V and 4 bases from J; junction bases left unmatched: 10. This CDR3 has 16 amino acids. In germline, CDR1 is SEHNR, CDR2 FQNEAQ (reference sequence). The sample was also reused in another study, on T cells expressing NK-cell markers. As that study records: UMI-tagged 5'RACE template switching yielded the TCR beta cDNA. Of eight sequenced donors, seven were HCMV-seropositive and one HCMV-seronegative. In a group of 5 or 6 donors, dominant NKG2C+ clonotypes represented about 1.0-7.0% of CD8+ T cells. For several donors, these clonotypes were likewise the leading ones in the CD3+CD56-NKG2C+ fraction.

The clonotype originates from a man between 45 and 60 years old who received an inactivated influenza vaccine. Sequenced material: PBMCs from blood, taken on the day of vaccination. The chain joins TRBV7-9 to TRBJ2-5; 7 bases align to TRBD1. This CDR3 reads CASSLFVGTDAETQYF. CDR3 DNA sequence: TGTGCCAGCAGCTTATTTGTCGGGACAGATGCAGAGACCCAGTACTTC.